Listed here are 9 T cell receptor beta chains from one sample, sequenced in a study of T cell repertoires in cytomegalovirus infection (dated by TCRdb to about 2019). These receptors' antigens are unknown. The sample was run on an Illumina HiSeq 1500. Using fastp trimming at Q25 and MiXCR clonotype assembly, TCRdb reanalyzed the public sequencing data and kept in-frame beta chains. Rows merge per CDR3 protein into single entries with the most common DNA and genes. The sample includes 60,000 to 75,000 distinct CDR3 sequences, with more than 20% observed a single time. In total, the top ten clones hold 79% of the sample. The sample consisted of PBMCs, sequenced either directly or after in vitro stimulation (not recorded which). The receptors here all came from a human donor in good health (CMV status not recorded). Some clones in this sample may be carry-over from other donors' samples.

V and J are TRBV12-3 or TRBV12-4 and TRBJ1-1, with D tentatively TRBD1 (5 bases). The CDR3 extends over 12 amino acids. V was clipped by 7 bases and J by 6 bases, with 12 bases between them. The CDR3 protein is CASITGVAEAFF. Written as DNA, the CDR3 is TGTGCCAGCATCACGGGGGTGGCTGAAGCTTTCTTT.

The chain recombines TRBV11-3 with TRBJ2-5; 7 bases are a match to TRBD1. The CDR3 covers 14 residues. With V trimmed by 6 bases and J by 4 bases, 8 bases remained unmatched. Germline V gives CDR1 SGHNT, CDR2 YENEEA. DNA for the CDR3: TGTGCCAGCAGTTTTCGAACAGGGGCAGAGACCCAGTACTTC. It encodes CASSFRTGAETQYF. Full variable domain (missing parts from reference TRBV11-3 and TRBJ2-5): EAGVVQSPRYKIIEKKQPVAFWCNPISGHNTLYWYLQNLGQGPELLIRYENEEAVDDSQLPKDRFSAERLKGVDSTLKIQPAELGDSAVYLCASSFRTGAETQYFGPGTRLLVL.

This clonotype was observed at least ten times. The V gene is TRBV7-2, the J gene TRBJ2-5; D is uncertain. Germline CDR1 and CDR2: SGHTA and FQGNSA. The V gene lost 1 base and the J gene lost 1 base, with 13 bases spanning the gap. CDR3 length: 16 residues. The CDR3 DNA reads as TGTGCCAGCAGCTTAGTGTCACGCGCACCCCAAGAGACCCAGTACTTC. Translation: CASSLVSRAPQETQYF.

This clonotype came up a few times. This chain connects TRBV6-2 or TRBV6-3 to TRBJ2-3, with no clear D. This CDR3 has 14 amino acids. Germline CDR1 is MNHEY and CDR2 is SVGEGT. V gave up 0 bases and J gave up 4 bases, with 8 bases separating them. The CDR3 DNA reads as TGTGCCAGCAGTTACTCGGGATTTTCAGATACGCAGTATTTT. Translating gives CASSYSGFSDTQYF.

There are a few counts of this clonotype. J is TRBJ2-1 and V is TRBV7-6; D tentatively reads TRBD1 or TRBD2 (5 bases each). Germline CDR1 reads SGHVS; CDR2 reads FNYEAQ. This CDR3 region has 12 residues. Trimming cost V 8 bases and J 5 bases, with 10 bases left between them. The CDR3 region has the DNA TGTGCCAGCGCCGGGACCCACAATGAGCAGTTCTTC. It translates to CASAGTHNEQFF.

As for this clonotype: One base away lies a much larger clone, so this may be a sequencing read error. The missing conserved phenylalanine or tryptophan at the end of this CDR3 makes a read error likely. This chain links TRBV12-3 or TRBV12-4 with TRBJ1-5, with D perhaps matching TRBD1 (6 bases). The CDR3 consists of 13 residues. Trimming cost V 6 bases and J 3 bases, with 9 bases left between them. Here the CDR3 DNA reads TGTGCCAGCAGCGGACAGAACAATCAGCCCCAGCATCTT. It codes for CASSGQNNQPQHL.

This clonotype occurred many times. The genes are TRBV7-2 and TRBJ1-1; no reliable D call. This CDR3 region has 14 residues. Germline V CDR1 and CDR2: SGHTA, FQGNSA. V lost 4 bases to trimming and J lost 4 bases, with 13 bases between them. CDR3 in DNA: TGTGCCAGCAGCTCCCGACACACTGTCACTGAAGCTTTCTTT. It is translated as CASSSRHTVTEAFF.

This clonotype occurred a few times. The rearrangement uses TRBV7-9 and TRBJ2-3; the match to TRBD2 covers 12 bases. Germline lookup yields CDR1 SEHNR and CDR2 FQNEAQ (reference sequence). The CDR3 is 14 residues long. Unmatched junction bases numbered 0, after V lost 2 bases and J lost 6 bases. Written as DNA, the CDR3 is TGTGCCAGCAGCTTAACTAGCGGGAGGGATACGCAGTATTTT. This encodes CASSLTSGRDTQYF. Looking up the rest from reference TRBV7-9 and TRBJ2-3 gives the full variable domain: DTGVSQNPRHKITKRGQNVTFRCDPISEHNRLYWYRQTLGQGPEFLTYFQNEAQLEKSRLLSDRFSAERPKGSFSTLEIQRTEQGDSAMYLCASSLTSGRDTQYFGPGTRLTVL.

This clonotype was observed many times. The chain is built from TRBV7-2 and TRBJ2-4; no clear D. The CDR3 runs to 17 residues. V lost 2 bases to trimming and J lost 6 bases, with 20 bases between them. Germline CDR1 SGHTA, CDR2 FQGNSA. CDR3 coding DNA: TGTGCCAGCAGCTTAACCCCCGTGGATGGAGTAGGAAACATTCAGTACTTC. This translates into CASSLTPVDGVGNIQYF.